This entry is about one T cell receptor (beta chain). The CDR3 has 15 residues. V gave up 3 bases and J gave up 1 base, with 12 bases separating them. Germline values: CDR1 LGHDT, CDR2 YNNKEL (reference sequence). This sample was taken from a study of blood T cell repertoires in COVID-19. Study-wide context: Spain, Italy and the United States supplied samples that represented acute and convalescent COVID-19. In each case, the material was cDNA or gDNA derived from T cells, B-cell-depleted T cells, or PBMCs.

Original handling: Estimation of nucleated cell counts was performed using reference gene primer amplification. TCRdb's copy holds only in-frame clones and misses some; the assay was immunoSEQ multiplex PCR. The V and J calls and clone size are taken from that table; D and trimming were inferred from the DNA. This sample has around 110,000 clones, with over 70% found just once. This sequence was found in a human donor with acute or convalescent COVID-19. The donor label of this sample is uncertain. The sequencing sample was made of peripheral blood. The V and J genes are TRBV3-1 (or the pseudogene TRBV3-2) and TRBJ2-5; D is unresolved. CDR3: CASSHLSASQETQYF. DNA of the CDR3: TGTGCCAGCAGCCACCTCTCAGCGTCCCAAGAGACCCAGTACTTC.